These 20 T cell receptor beta chains originate from one sample sequenced in a study of blood T cell repertoires in COVID-19. Produced via immunoSEQ multiplex PCR; TCRdb's table is partial and in-frame only. This sample has 150,000 to 200,000 clones, with 86% found just once. Material: peripheral blood. These receptors were taken from a man between 65 and 79 years old with acute or convalescent COVID-19.

The V call is TRBV5-1, the J call TRBJ1-1; TRBD1 is a possible D gene (6 bases). CDR1 SGHRS and CDR2 YFSETQ come from the germline V gene. The CDR3 consists of 13 residues. Trimming took off 4 bases at V and 4 bases at J, with 11 bases between the two ends. This CDR3 reads CASSHRDGTEAFF. For the CDR3, the DNA is TGCGCCAGCAGCCACAGGGATGGCACTGAAGCTTTCTTT.

This clone was found once. The chain has TRBV6-5 and TRBJ2-1; 8 bases map to TRBD2. The CDR3 is 15 amino acids. Germline V gene sequence: CDR1 MNHEY, CDR2 SVGAGI. V lost 8 bases, J lost 14 bases, and 20 bases stayed unmatched. The CDR3 DNA reads as TGTGCCAGCCGCCCGACCCGGAGCGGGGGTTATGGCGAGTTCTTC. Translated: CASRPTRSGGYGEFF.

The genes are TRBV4-3 and TRBJ1-2; TRBD1 aligns across 8 bases. Germline CDR1 reads LGHNA; CDR2 reads YSLEER. The J segment lost 5 bases and the V segment lost 0 bases, leaving 5 bases of the junction unmatched. This CDR3 has 15 residues. CDR3 DNA sequence: TGCGCCAGCAGCCAAGATTATGGGACAGGTTATGGCTACACCTTC. Translation: CASSQDYGTGYGYTF.

Remarks on this clone: Other nucleotide sequences from this sample produce the same CDR3. The chain combines TRBV2 with TRBJ1-3; TRBD1 aligns across 7 bases. After removal of 4 bases from V and 4 bases from J, the junction contained 4 bases not matched to a gene. CDR3 length equals 14 residues. Germline lookup yields CDR1 SNHLY and CDR2 FYNNEI. CDR3 sequence reads: CASSGQGRGNTIYF. The CDR3 nucleotides read TGTGCCAGCAGTGGACAGGGCAGGGGAAACACCATATATTTT.

This clone was picked up a small number of times. The rearrangement joins TRBV6-5 to TRBJ1-1; D call uncertain. This CDR3 region has 15 residues. V was shortened by 5 bases and J by 3 bases, with 16 bases between the two germline ends. Germline V lookup: CDR1 MNHEY, CDR2 SVGAGI. CDR3 loop: CASSPYETIDTEAFF. The DNA of the CDR3 is TGTGCCAGCAGTCCTTACGAAACGATAGACACTGAAGCTTTCTTT.

The rearrangement uses TRBV5-6 and TRBJ2-7; possibly TRBD2 for D (7 bases). Between the trimmed V and J ends, which lost 3 bases and 1 base, there was a span of 14 bases. The length of the CDR3 is 15 residues. Looked up from germline, CDR1 is SGHDT and CDR2 is YYEEEE. CDR3 sequence: CASSYPGGLSYEQYF. The CDR3 coding sequence is TGTGCCAGCAGCTACCCGGGGGGCCTTTCCTACGAGCAGTACTTC. Full variable domain (missing parts from reference TRBV5-6 and TRBJ2-7): DAGVTQSPTHLIKTRGQQVTLRCSPKSGHDTVSWYQQALGQGPQFIFQYYEEEERQRGNFPDRFSGHQFPNYSSELNVNALLLGDSALYLCASSYPGGLSYEQYFGPGTRLTVT.

This chain connects TRBV10-3 to TRBJ2-1; TRBD2 aligns across 15 bases. CDR3 length: 18 residues. Germline CDR1 and CDR2: ENHRY and SYGVKD. The V and J ends lost 2 bases and 1 base, in that order; junction bases with no gene match: 3. The CDR3 DNA is TGTGCCATCAGTGAGGGACTAGCGGGGGGGAGGTCCTACAATGAGCAGTTCTTC. Translation: CAISEGLAGGRSYNEQFF.

V is TRBV12-3 or TRBV12-4 and J is TRBJ1-4; TRBD1 matches at 7 bases. The CDR3 is 12 residues long. V gave up 8 bases and J gave up 9 bases; unmatched junction bases: 6. The CDR3 DNA is TGTGCCAGCGGAGGGGGCTCTAAAAAACTGTTTTTT. It encodes CASGGGSKKLFF.

The J gene is TRBJ2-3, the V gene TRBV11-3; 7 positions agree with TRBD1. The CDR3 consists of 14 residues. In germline, CDR1 is SGHNT, CDR2 YENEEA. J gave up 2 bases and V 3 bases, and 2 bases lay outside the gene matches. CDR3 DNA sequence: TGTGCCAGCAGCTTCGACAGGGACACAGATACGCAGTATTTT. Translating gives CASSFDRDTDTQYF.

This clone has only one observation. This chain links TRBV28 with TRBJ1-1; the D gene is possibly TRBD1 (5 bases). This CDR3 has 15 amino acids. V lost 1 base to trimming and J lost 3 bases, with 12 bases between them. CDR1 and CDR2 (germline): MDHEN, SYDVKM. The CDR3 region is CASSLLAVRDTEAFF. CDR3 nucleotide sequence: TGTGCCAGCAGTTTATTGGCAGTCAGGGACACTGAAGCTTTCTTT.

The V and J genes are TRBV24-1 and TRBJ1-4; TRBD1 is a possible D gene (5 bases). CDR1 and CDR2 (germline): KGHDR, SFDVKD. V lost 7 bases and J 7 bases, leaving 18 bases between the germline ends. The CDR3 consists of 15 residues. The CDR3 DNA follows: TGTGCCACCAGCCTCTCATGGGGGGTCGGTGAAAAACTGTTTTTT. It translates to CATSLSWGVGEKLFF.

This clone has a single count. V usage is TRBV5-1 and J usage is TRBJ1-1, with D tentatively TRBD1 (5 bases). CDR3 length: 15 residues. V lost 3 bases and J 6 bases, leaving 18 bases between the germline ends. In germline, CDR1 is SGHRS, CDR2 YFSETQ. The CDR3 is CASSSESRVGAEAFF. The CDR3, as DNA: TGCGCCAGCAGCTCCGAGAGCAGGGTTGGGGCTGAAGCTTTCTTT. Supplemented by reference TRBV5-1 and TRBJ1-1, the full variable domain reads KAGVTQTPRYLIKTRGQQVTLSCSPISGHRSVSWYQQTPGQGLQFLFEYFSETQRNKGNFPGRFSGRQFSNSRSEMNVSTLELGDSALYLCASSSESRVGAEAFFGQGTRLTVV.

The rearrangement links TRBV7-9 to TRBJ1-1; perhaps TRBD1 as D (5 bases). The V end was cut by 2 bases, the J end by 1 base, with 8 bases between. There are 14 residues in the CDR3. Germline assignment: CDR1 SEHNR and CDR2 FQNEAQ (reference sequence). CDR3 nucleotide sequence: TGTGCCAGCAGCTTAAGACAGACGAACACTGAAGCTTTCTTT. This codes for CASSLRQTNTEAFF. Filled out from reference TRBV7-9 and TRBJ1-1, the complete variable domain reads DTGVSQNPRHKITKRGQNVTFRCDPISEHNRLYWYRQTLGQGPEFLTYFQNEAQLEKSRLLSDRFSAERPKGSFSTLEIQRTEQGDSAMYLCASSLRQTNTEAFFGQGTRLTVV.

CDR3 amino acids: CARSPIFGQKNEKLFF. CDR3 DNA sequence: TGTGCCAGAAGCCCCATCTTCGGACAGAAGAATGAAAAACTGTTTTTT. The chain recombines TRBV5-3 with TRBJ1-4; possible D gene TRBD1, 6 bases. TRBV5-3 is sorted into the ORF group, with uncertain function. CDR3 length equals 16 residues. V was cut by 4 bases and J by 5 bases, with 18 bases left in between.

The chain couples TRBV5-4 to TRBJ2-5; maybe TRBD1 (7 bases). With 2 bases removed from V and 2 bases from J, the gap between germline ends came to 13 bases. Per germline, CDR1 SGHNT and CDR2 YYREEE (reference sequence). The CDR3 runs 15 residues. CDR3 region: CASSFAGQTQETQYF. CDR3 in DNA: TGTGCCAGCAGCTTTGCGGGACAGACACAAGAGACCCAGTACTTC.

The chain joins TRBV7-3 to TRBJ2-2; TRBD2 matches 8 bases. The CDR3 covers 16 residues. Trimming took 2 bases from V and 6 from J; bases not matched to a gene: 8. Germline loops: CDR1 SGHTA, CDR2 FQGTGA. The CDR3 is CASSLRGTSTSGELFF. CDR3 DNA sequence: TGTGCCAGCAGCTTACGCGGGACTAGTACTTCCGGGGAGCTGTTTTTT. Supplemented by reference TRBV7-3 and TRBJ2-2, the full variable domain reads GAGVSQTPSNKVTEKGKYVELRCDPISGHTALYWYRQSLGQGPEFLIYFQGTGAADDSGLPNDRFFAVRPEGSVSTLKIQRTERGDSAVYLCASSLRGTSTSGELFFGEGSRLTVL.

The rearrangement joins TRBV5-1 to TRBJ2-5; 11 bases map to TRBD2. CDR1 SGHRS and CDR2 YFSETQ come from the germline V gene. Trimming took 0 bases from V and 5 from J; bases not matched to a gene: 9. The CDR3 totals 17 residues. The CDR3 reads CASSLAQLAGGWETQYF. The CDR3 DNA sequence: TGCGCCAGCAGCTTGGCCCAGCTAGCGGGGGGTTGGGAGACCCAGTACTTC.

This clone was seen a single time. The rearrangement uses TRBV11-2 and TRBJ2-5; D possibly corresponds to TRBD2 (5 bases). Germline values: CDR1 SGHAT, CDR2 FQNNGV. V shed 4 bases and J shed 1 base, with 19 bases lying between them. The CDR3 is 17 amino acids. CDR3 residues: CASSWRSVRQIQETQYF. CDR3 nucleotide sequence: TGTGCCAGCAGCTGGAGGTCCGTGCGCCAGATCCAAGAGACCCAGTACTTC.

The rearrangement uses TRBV4-3 and TRBJ1-5, with D uncertain. Germline V gene sequence: CDR1 LGHNA, CDR2 YSLEER. The V gene lost 2 bases and the J gene lost 5 bases, with 7 bases spanning the gap. The CDR3 contains 13 residues. The DNA for the CDR3 is TGCGCCAGCAGCCAACAGGAGGATCAGCCCCAGCATTTT. Its protein product is CASSQQEDQPQHF.

The chain is built from TRBV20-1 and TRBJ1-5, with unresolved D. The CDR3 is 11 residues long. V lost 6 bases to trimming and J lost 3 bases, with 6 bases between them. CDR1 and CDR2 (germline): DFQATT, SNEGSKA (reference sequence). The CDR3, as DNA: TGCAGTGCGGCCGTCAATCAGCCCCAGCATTTT. The encoded protein is CSAAVNQPQHF.